Listed below are T cell receptor beta chains from one sample, sequenced in a study of CD8+ T cells in alopecia areata. The method was immunoSEQ multiplex PCR; TCRdb's version includes in-frame clones alone and lacks a portion of them. This sample yields about 220,000 clones, of which more than 45% are seen a single time; about 1.6% belongs to the top ten. The sequences come from CD4+ T cells sorted from blood, collected at week 4, from a patient treated with tofacitinib. These receptors were collected from a human donor with alopecia areata. Both conserved end residues are part of each CDR3. Fields, in order: V gene, J gene, D gene, clone size, CDR3 protein, CDR3 DNA. A D gene is named only where the DNA matches it firmly. Rows may omit the clone size; those that give it use once, few, many or a size class.

V gene: TRBV9; J gene: TRBJ1-1; D gene: -; clone size: -; CDR3 protein: CASSAMNTEAFF; CDR3 DNA: TGTGCCAGCAGCGCGATGAACACTGAAGCTTTCTTT
V gene: TRBV10-3; J gene: TRBJ2-3; D gene: -; clone size: few; CDR3 protein: CAISLTSTDTQYF; CDR3 DNA: TGTGCCATCAGTCTTACATCCACAGATACGCAGTATTTT
V gene: TRBV5-1; J gene: TRBJ1-6; D gene: -; clone size: -; CDR3 protein: CASSLDGLGNSPLHF; CDR3 DNA: TGCGCCAGCAGCTTGGACGGATTAGGGAATTCACCCCTCCACTTT
V gene: TRBV10-3; J gene: TRBJ1-5; D gene: TRBD1; clone size: -; CDR3 protein: CATGTGSGQPQHF; CDR3 DNA: TGTGCCACGGGGACAGGCTCTGGTCAGCCCCAGCATTTT
V gene: TRBV6-1; J gene: TRBJ1-5; D gene: -; clone size: -; CDR3 protein: CASSRDAPPQHF; CDR3 DNA: TGTGCCAGCAGCAGGGACGCTCCGCCCCAGCATTTT
V gene: TRBV29-1; J gene: TRBJ1-1; D gene: -; clone size: few; CDR3 protein: CSVGGLGDTEAFF; CDR3 DNA: TGCAGCGTTGGGGGCTTAGGGGACACTGAAGCTTTCTTT
V gene: TRBV7-8; J gene: TRBJ1-2; D gene: -; clone size: -; CDR3 protein: CASSERRGILNYGYTF; CDR3 DNA: TGTGCCAGCAGCGAAAGGCGGGGGATACTCAACTATGGCTACACCTTC
V gene: TRBV29-1; J gene: TRBJ1-1; D gene: -; clone size: few; CDR3 protein: CSVSPGAPMTEAFF; CDR3 DNA: TGCAGCGTCTCCCCGGGGGCACCGATGACTGAAGCTTTCTTT
V gene: TRBV7-9; J gene: TRBJ1-2; D gene: -; clone size: once; CDR3 protein: CASSSWRGSNYGYTF; CDR3 DNA: TGTGCCAGCAGCTCCTGGAGGGGGTCTAACTATGGCTACACCTTC
V gene: TRBV7-2; J gene: TRBJ1-1; D gene: -; clone size: -; CDR3 protein: CASSLEGVNTEAFF; CDR3 DNA: TGTGCCAGCAGCTTAGAAGGTGTGAACACTGAAGCTTTCTTT
V gene: TRBV2; J gene: TRBJ2-1; D gene: TRBD1; clone size: -; CDR3 protein: CASSGTGGSVYNEQFF; CDR3 DNA: TGTGCCAGCAGCGGGACAGGGGGATCAGTCTACAATGAGCAGTTCTTC
V gene: TRBV7-2; J gene: TRBJ2-7; D gene: -; clone size: -; CDR3 protein: CASSLFSYEQYF; CDR3 DNA: TGTGCCAGCAGCTTATTCAGCTACGAGCAGTACTTC
V gene: TRBV10-3; J gene: TRBJ2-7; D gene: TRBD2; clone size: -; CDR3 protein: CAISASGGTYEQYF; CDR3 DNA: TGTGCCATCAGTGCTAGCGGGGGAACCTACGAGCAGTACTTC
V gene: TRBV5-1; J gene: TRBJ1-2; D gene: TRBD1; clone size: -; CDR3 protein: CASSNYLTPGQGAYGYTF; CDR3 DNA: TGCGCCAGCAGCAACTACCTTACTCCGGGACAGGGGGCCTATGGCTACACCTTC
V gene: TRBV30; J gene: TRBJ2-7; D gene: TRBD1; clone size: -; CDR3 protein: CAWRRDSPTNEQYF; CDR3 DNA: TGTGCCTGGAGGAGGGACAGTCCCACTAACGAGCAGTACTTC
V gene: TRBV6-5; J gene: TRBJ2-3; D gene: -; clone size: -; CDR3 protein: CASRAGSYTDTQYF; CDR3 DNA: TGTGCCAGCAGGGCCGGGTCCTACACAGATACGCAGTATTTT
V gene: TRBV5-1; J gene: TRBJ2-3; D gene: TRBD2; clone size: few; CDR3 protein: CASTLAGAAQDTQYF; CDR3 DNA: TGCGCCAGCACCTTAGCGGGGGCCGCACAAGATACGCAGTATTTT
V gene: TRBV13; J gene: TRBJ1-1; D gene: -; clone size: few; CDR3 protein: CASSLDLWGNPHTEAFF; CDR3 DNA: TGTGCCAGCAGCTTGGACCTTTGGGGAAACCCCCACACTGAAGCTTTCTTT
V gene: TRBV30; J gene: TRBJ1-1; D gene: TRBD1; clone size: few; CDR3 protein: CAGGDRGFGTEAFF; CDR3 DNA: TGTGCCGGGGGGGACAGGGGATTTGGCACTGAAGCTTTCTTT
V gene: TRBV11-1; J gene: TRBJ2-2; D gene: -; clone size: few; CDR3 protein: CASSPRNSEHTGELFF; CDR3 DNA: TGTGCCAGCAGCCCTCGGAATAGCGAACACACCGGGGAGCTGTTTTTT
V gene: TRBV29-1; J gene: TRBJ2-7; D gene: TRBD1; clone size: -; CDR3 protein: CSVGGQGDSYEQYF; CDR3 DNA: TGCAGCGTTGGAGGACAGGGGGACTCCTACGAGCAGTACTTC
V gene: TRBV2; J gene: TRBJ2-3; D gene: TRBD2; clone size: -; CDR3 protein: CASSGLAQTDTQYF; CDR3 DNA: TGTGCCAGCTCGGGACTAGCTCAAACAGATACGCAGTATTTT
V gene: TRBV27; J gene: TRBJ1-1; D gene: -; clone size: -; CDR3 protein: CASRTQVGIAEAFF; CDR3 DNA: TGTGCCAGCAGAACACAGGTTGGAATCGCTGAAGCTTTCTTT
V gene: TRBV30; J gene: TRBJ2-4; D gene: -; clone size: -; CDR3 protein: CAWKWGGSKNIQYF; CDR3 DNA: TGTGCCTGGAAGTGGGGGGGCTCCAAAAACATTCAGTACTTC
V gene: TRBV5-1; J gene: TRBJ2-7; D gene: -; clone size: medium-sized; CDR3 protein: CASSREESEQYF; CDR3 DNA: TGCGCCAGCAGTAGGGAAGAATCCGAGCAGTACTTC
V gene: TRBV7-9; J gene: TRBJ2-1; D gene: -; clone size: -; CDR3 protein: CASSFHSLAGWEQFF; CDR3 DNA: TGTGCCAGCAGCTTTCACTCATTAGCCGGGTGGGAGCAGTTCTTC
V gene: TRBV7-6; J gene: TRBJ2-1; D gene: TRBD1; clone size: -; CDR3 protein: CASSWGGGQGQSYNEQFF; CDR3 DNA: TGTGCCAGCAGCTGGGGGGGAGGACAGGGGCAGTCCTACAATGAGCAGTTCTTC
V gene: TRBV7-8; J gene: TRBJ2-7; D gene: TRBD2; clone size: -; CDR3 protein: CASSFSGKSYEQYF; CDR3 DNA: TGTGCCAGCAGCTTTAGCGGGAAATCCTACGAGCAGTACTTC